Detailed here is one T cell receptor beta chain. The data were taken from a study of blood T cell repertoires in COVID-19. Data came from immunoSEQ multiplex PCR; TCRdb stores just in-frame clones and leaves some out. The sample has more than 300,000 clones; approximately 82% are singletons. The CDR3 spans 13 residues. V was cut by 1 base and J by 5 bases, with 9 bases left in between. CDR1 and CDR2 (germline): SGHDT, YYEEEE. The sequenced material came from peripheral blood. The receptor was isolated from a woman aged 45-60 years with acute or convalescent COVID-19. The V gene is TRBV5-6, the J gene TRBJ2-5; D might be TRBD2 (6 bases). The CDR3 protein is CASSLPGDETQYF. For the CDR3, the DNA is TGTGCCAGCAGCTTGCCGGGGGACGAGACCCAGTACTTC.